The rows below give T cell receptor beta chains drawn from one sample of a study of blood T cells in healthy people across ages. TCRdb re-derived calls from the 5' RACE reads in MiXCR, one entry per CDR3 protein. The top ten clones hold roughly a fifth of a sample with about 970,000 distinct CDR3 sequences, roughly half of them seen once. Sequencing was done on a sample of blood. These receptors were collected from a woman aged 55-75 years in good health. The CDR3 runs from the conserved cysteine through the conserved F or W. A D gene is named only where the DNA matches it firmly.

CDR3: CASSSWGAGTLYEQYF
D: TRBD2
V: TRBV27
J: TRBJ2-7

CDR3: CASWQEGDIQYF
D: NA
V: TRBV7-9
J: TRBJ2-4

CDR3: CSASTGTRNTEAFF
D: NA
V: TRBV29-1
J: TRBJ1-1

CDR3: CASSHSGAANYGYTF
D: NA
V: TRBV7-2
J: TRBJ1-2

CDR3: CATAPRGSREDTQYF
D: NA
V: TRBV10-3
J: TRBJ2-3

CDR3: CASSYSSGAVSSYEQYF
D: NA
V: TRBV6-2/TRBV6-3
J: NA

CDR3: CSVVGLEGARYEQYF
D: NA
V: TRBV29-1
J: TRBJ2-7

CDR3: CASSLGGGAEETQYF
D: NA
V: TRBV5-1
J: TRBJ2-5

CDR3: CSATAIGTSGRPFRDEQFF
D: TRBD2
V: TRBV20-1
J: TRBJ2-1

CDR3: CASSSSTGTFSYEQYF
D: TRBD1
V: TRBV27
J: TRBJ2-7

CDR3: CASSKVVGGTQYF
D: TRBD2
V: TRBV11-3
J: TRBJ2-3

CDR3: CSVEDRAGLYGYTF
D: NA
V: TRBV29-1
J: TRBJ1-2

CDR3: CSARENVRVHGYTF
D: NA
V: TRBV20-1
J: TRBJ1-2

CDR3: CSAISGTSGNEQFF
D: TRBD2
V: TRBV29-1
J: TRBJ2-1

CDR3: CASSPSTTDTQYF
D: NA
V: TRBV7-8
J: TRBJ2-3

CDR3: CASSQDATSGSLYEQYF
D: TRBD2
V: TRBV4-1
J: TRBJ2-7

CDR3: CASSEVPPGLDAYEQYF
D: TRBD2
V: TRBV2
J: TRBJ2-7

CDR3: CASSAMTRNTEAFF
D: NA
V: TRBV7-9
J: TRBJ1-1

CDR3: CASSLSREQNEQFF
D: NA
V: TRBV7-2
J: TRBJ2-1

CDR3: CSAEGGITYNEQFF
D: NA
V: TRBV20-1
J: TRBJ2-1

CDR3: CASSPPYRVKPQHF
D: NA
V: TRBV28
J: TRBJ1-5

CDR3: CASSLGQLVNEQFF
D: NA
V: TRBV5-1
J: TRBJ2-1

CDR3: CASSPRLGGNEQFF
D: NA
V: TRBV5-1
J: TRBJ2-1

CDR3: CASSMGYGSQDTQYF
D: NA
V: TRBV4-3
J: TRBJ2-3

CDR3: CSFTTGGADTQYF
D: TRBD1
V: TRBV29-1
J: TRBJ2-3